This T cell receptor beta chain appears in the sequencing data of a study of graft-versus-host responses after intestinal transplantation. CDR3 size: 14 residues. Germline V gives CDR1 LGHNA, CDR2 YSLEER. V lost 4 bases, J lost 7 bases, and 7 bases stayed unmatched. The repertoire was sequenced with immunoSEQ multiplex PCR; TCRdb's copy has only in-frame clones and lacks some. The table lists more than 100,000 clones, around 95% of them singletons. On this clone itself: What it binds is not known.

The sequence was obtained from a human donor who received an intestinal transplant. This chain joins TRBV4-3 and TRBJ1-2, with 9 positions matching TRBD1. Sequencing was performed on unstimulated CD8+ T cells sorted from spleen or lymph node cells, taken before intestinal transplant. The DNA for the CDR3 is TGCGCCAGCAGCCCCACACAGGGGGCAGGTGGCTACACCTTC. It is translated as CASSPTQGAGGYTF.